This is a list of T cell receptor beta chains from one sample in a study of OX40 agonist ivuxolimab in advanced cancers. The table came from immunoSEQ multiplex PCR; TCRdb's copy has only in-frame clones and leaves some out. The sample gives around 95,000 clones, just over 90% of which show up once; 0.6% to 0.75% is in the top ten. This material consisted of CD4+ or CD8+ T cells sorted from blood, taken in a trial of the OX40 agonist ivuxolimab. These receptors originate from an adult with an advanced solid tumor such as melanoma, head and neck, liver or kidney cancer. Each CDR3 is given with its conserved first and last residue. Each record gives: CDR3 length, D gene, J gene, V gene, clone size, CDR3 protein, CDR3 DNA. A D gene is named only where the DNA matches it firmly. The size entry is marked missing in some rows and otherwise reads once, few, many or a size class.

len: 17
d_gene: TRBD2
j_gene: TRBJ2-5
v_gene: TRBV10-3
abundance: NA
CDR3aa: CAISESGTSGYAGTQYF
CDR3nt: TGTGCCATCAGTGAGTCAGGGACTAGCGGATACGCAGGGACCCAGTACTTC

len: 16
d_gene: TRBD2
j_gene: TRBJ2-1
v_gene: TRBV7-2
abundance: NA
CDR3aa: CASSLGRSGGQNEQFF
CDR3nt: TGTGCCAGCAGCTTAGGTCGGAGCGGGGGGCAAAATGAGCAGTTCTTC

len: 13
d_gene: NA
j_gene: TRBJ2-5
v_gene: TRBV30
abundance: NA
CDR3aa: CAWSLGFGETQYF
CDR3nt: TGTGCCTGGAGCCTCGGTTTCGGGGAGACCCAGTACTTC

len: 15
d_gene: TRBD2
j_gene: TRBJ2-3
v_gene: TRBV6-5
abundance: few
CDR3aa: CASTRTSPGTDTQYF
CDR3nt: TGTGCCAGCACCAGGACTAGCCCCGGCACAGATACGCAGTATTTT

len: 12
d_gene: NA
j_gene: TRBJ1-1
v_gene: TRBV7-8
abundance: NA
CDR3aa: CASSFTGAEAFF
CDR3nt: TGTGCCAGCAGCTTTACTGGGGCTGAAGCTTTCTTT

len: 13
d_gene: NA
j_gene: TRBJ1-1
v_gene: TRBV18
abundance: NA
CDR3aa: CASLDSMNTEAFF
CDR3nt: TGTGCCAGCTTAGACAGCATGAACACTGAAGCTTTCTTT

len: 13
d_gene: NA
j_gene: TRBJ2-2
v_gene: TRBV6-6
abundance: NA
CDR3aa: CASTTENTGELFF
CDR3nt: TGTGCCAGCACCACGGAGAACACCGGGGAGCTGTTTTTT

len: 16
d_gene: TRBD2
j_gene: TRBJ2-1
v_gene: TRBV28
abundance: NA
CDR3aa: CASSPLLAGANNEQFF
CDR3nt: TGTGCCAGCAGTCCTCTTTTAGCGGGGGCTAACAATGAGCAGTTCTTC

len: 14
d_gene: NA
j_gene: TRBJ1-3
v_gene: TRBV19
abundance: NA
CDR3aa: CASSRGDSGNTIYF
CDR3nt: TGTGCCAGTAGTAGGGGGGACTCTGGAAACACCATATATTTT

len: 14
d_gene: NA
j_gene: TRBJ2-7
v_gene: TRBV5-4
abundance: NA
CDR3aa: CASSLRSGAYEQYF
CDR3nt: TGTGCCAGCAGCTTAAGGTCAGGGGCCTACGAGCAGTACTTC

len: 14
d_gene: TRBD2
j_gene: TRBJ2-1
v_gene: TRBV10-3
abundance: NA
CDR3aa: CAIRELADYNEQFF
CDR3nt: TGTGCCATCCGGGAACTAGCGGATTACAATGAGCAGTTCTTC

len: 12
d_gene: NA
j_gene: TRBJ2-5
v_gene: TRBV7-2
abundance: NA
CDR3aa: CASSLARETQYF
CDR3nt: TGTGCCAGCAGCCTAGCGCGGGAGACCCAGTACTTC

len: 14
d_gene: NA
j_gene: TRBJ2-3
v_gene: TRBV5-1
abundance: NA
CDR3aa: CASSWAGLTDTQYF
CDR3nt: TGCGCCAGCAGCTGGGCGGGACTCACAGATACGCAGTATTTT

len: 16
d_gene: TRBD1
j_gene: TRBJ2-2
v_gene: TRBV2
abundance: once
CDR3aa: CASSERTGVYTGELFF
CDR3nt: TGTGCCAGCAGTGAACGGACAGGGGTGTACACCGGGGAGCTGTTTTTT

len: 14
d_gene: NA
j_gene: TRBJ1-4
v_gene: TRBV6-6
abundance: NA
CDR3aa: CASRSGGDNEKLFF
CDR3nt: TGTGCCAGCAGGAGCGGGGGAGATAATGAAAAACTGTTTTTT

len: 17
d_gene: NA
j_gene: TRBJ2-1
v_gene: TRBV19
abundance: NA
CDR3aa: CASSVPLRETTGTEQFF
CDR3nt: TGTGCCAGTAGTGTACCACTCCGCGAGACGACGGGTACGGAGCAGTTCTTC

len: 12
d_gene: NA
j_gene: TRBJ2-3
v_gene: TRBV18
abundance: NA
CDR3aa: CASSPDTDTQYF
CDR3nt: TGTGCCAGCTCACCCGACACAGATACGCAGTATTTT

len: 13
d_gene: TRBD1
j_gene: TRBJ2-7
v_gene: TRBV6-1
abundance: once
CDR3aa: CAGRQGQLYEQYF
CDR3nt: TGTGCCGGACGACAGGGGCAGCTCTACGAGCAGTACTTC

len: 12
d_gene: NA
j_gene: TRBJ2-7
v_gene: TRBV7-2
abundance: NA
CDR3aa: CASSTLGYEQYF
CDR3nt: TGTGCCAGCAGCACACTTGGTTACGAGCAGTACTTC

len: 14
d_gene: TRBD1
j_gene: TRBJ1-4
v_gene: TRBV30
abundance: NA
CDR3aa: CAWGPGQLNEKLFF
CDR3nt: TGTGCCTGGGGTCCGGGACAGCTGAATGAAAAACTGTTTTTT

len: 14
d_gene: TRBD1
j_gene: TRBJ1-1
v_gene: TRBV10-3
abundance: NA
CDR3aa: CAISLTGTGAEAFF
CDR3nt: TGTGCCATCAGCTTGACAGGGACGGGCGCTGAAGCTTTCTTT

len: 14
d_gene: NA
j_gene: TRBJ2-7
v_gene: TRBV28
abundance: once
CDR3aa: CASSGPSSSYEQYF
CDR3nt: TGTGCCAGCAGCGGACCCTCTTCCTCCTACGAGCAGTACTTC

len: 17
d_gene: TRBD2
j_gene: TRBJ2-2
v_gene: TRBV7-9
abundance: NA
CDR3aa: CASSSDSGTLSTGELFF
CDR3nt: TGTGCCAGCAGCTCCGATAGCGGGACCCTCTCCACCGGGGAGCTGTTTTTT

len: 12
d_gene: NA
j_gene: TRBJ1-5
v_gene: TRBV28
abundance: NA
CDR3aa: CASSVINQPQHF
CDR3nt: TGTGCCAGCAGTGTGATCAATCAGCCCCAGCATTTT

len: 16
d_gene: TRBD1
j_gene: TRBJ1-5
v_gene: TRBV7-8
abundance: NA
CDR3aa: CASSPVQGYSNQPQHF
CDR3nt: TGTGCCAGCAGCCCGGTACAGGGGTATAGCAATCAGCCCCAGCATTTT

len: 15
d_gene: NA
j_gene: TRBJ1-4
v_gene: TRBV5-4
abundance: NA
CDR3aa: CASSLGGGLGEKLFF
CDR3nt: TGTGCCAGCAGCTTGGGTGGAGGGTTGGGCGAAAAACTGTTTTTT

len: 17
d_gene: TRBD1
j_gene: TRBJ2-5
v_gene: TRBV28
abundance: NA
CDR3aa: CASSLRPGQAYQETQYF
CDR3nt: TGTGCCAGCAGTCTACGGCCGGGACAGGCGTATCAAGAGACCCAGTACTTC

len: 15
d_gene: TRBD2
j_gene: TRBJ2-7
v_gene: TRBV6-1
abundance: NA
CDR3aa: CASRGGATSVAEQYF
CDR3nt: TGTGCCAGCAGGGGCGGGGCGACTAGCGTCGCCGAGCAGTACTTC

len: 15
d_gene: NA
j_gene: TRBJ2-5
v_gene: TRBV7-9
abundance: NA
CDR3aa: CASSLEQLYQETQYF
CDR3nt: TGTGCCAGCAGCTTAGAACAGTTGTACCAAGAGACCCAGTACTTC

len: 13
d_gene: NA
j_gene: TRBJ2-2
v_gene: TRBV11-2
abundance: NA
CDR3aa: CASSLSVTGELFF
CDR3nt: TGTGCCAGCAGCTTATCAGTCACCGGGGAGCTGTTTTTT

len: 15
d_gene: TRBD2
j_gene: TRBJ2-5
v_gene: TRBV7-2
abundance: NA
CDR3aa: CASSSRAGSEETQYF
CDR3nt: TGTGCCAGCAGCTCAAGAGCGGGGTCCGAAGAGACCCAGTACTTC

len: 13
d_gene: TRBD1
j_gene: TRBJ2-7
v_gene: TRBV6-6
abundance: NA
CDR3aa: CASSYRGPYEQYF
CDR3nt: TGTGCCAGCAGTTACAGGGGGCCATACGAGCAGTACTTC

len: 15
d_gene: TRBD2
j_gene: TRBJ2-1
v_gene: TRBV7-9
abundance: NA
CDR3aa: CASSQRERVDNEQFF
CDR3nt: TGTGCCAGCAGTCAGCGGGAGCGGGTGGACAATGAGCAGTTCTTC

len: 16
d_gene: TRBD2
j_gene: TRBJ2-3
v_gene: TRBV9
abundance: NA
CDR3aa: CASSVVSAGAGDTQYF
CDR3nt: TGTGCCAGCAGCGTAGTCTCGGCGGGAGCTGGTGATACGCAGTATTTT

len: 13
d_gene: TRBD1
j_gene: TRBJ2-3
v_gene: TRBV6-1
abundance: NA
CDR3aa: CASTTGGSDTQYF
CDR3nt: TGTGCCAGCACTACAGGGGGCTCAGATACGCAGTATTTT

len: 16
d_gene: NA
j_gene: TRBJ1-6
v_gene: TRBV6-5
abundance: NA
CDR3aa: CASSLSGQTYNSPLHF
CDR3nt: TGTGCCAGCAGTTTGTCGGGGCAAACCTATAATTCACCCCTCCACTTT

len: 12
d_gene: NA
j_gene: TRBJ1-5
v_gene: TRBV10-3
abundance: NA
CDR3aa: CAIRGGNQPQHF
CDR3nt: TGTGCCATCAGAGGGGGCAATCAGCCCCAGCATTTT

len: 13
d_gene: NA
j_gene: TRBJ1-1
v_gene: TRBV19
abundance: NA
CDR3aa: CASGAHLNTEAFF
CDR3nt: TGTGCCAGTGGTGCGCATTTGAACACTGAAGCTTTCTTT

len: 12
d_gene: NA
j_gene: TRBJ1-4
v_gene: TRBV29-1
abundance: once
CDR3aa: CSVVGAAEKLFF
CDR3nt: TGCAGCGTTGTGGGGGCTGCTGAAAAACTGTTTTTT

len: 13
d_gene: NA
j_gene: TRBJ2-1
v_gene: TRBV19
abundance: NA
CDR3aa: CASSIPPYNEQFF
CDR3nt: TGTGCCAGTAGTATTCCACCCTACAATGAGCAGTTCTTC

len: 18
d_gene: NA
j_gene: TRBJ2-1
v_gene: TRBV15
abundance: NA
CDR3aa: CATSHNSKGTPLYNEQFF
CDR3nt: TGTGCCACCAGCCACAATTCGAAGGGTACACCTCTTTACAATGAGCAGTTCTTC

len: 17
d_gene: NA
j_gene: TRBJ1-3
v_gene: TRBV28
abundance: NA
CDR3aa: CASSLNVRALSGNTIYF
CDR3nt: TGTGCCAGCAGTTTGAATGTGAGGGCCCTCTCTGGAAACACCATATATTTT

len: 14
d_gene: NA
j_gene: TRBJ2-1
v_gene: TRBV25-1
abundance: NA
CDR3aa: CASSLTGYRDEQFF
CDR3nt: TGTGCCAGCAGCCTAACGGGGTATCGGGATGAGCAGTTCTTC

len: 15
d_gene: NA
j_gene: TRBJ1-3
v_gene: TRBV6-5
abundance: NA
CDR3aa: CASSPHLDSGNTIYF
CDR3nt: TGTGCCAGCAGCCCACATTTGGACAGTGGAAACACCATATATTTT

len: 15
d_gene: TRBD1
j_gene: TRBJ2-5
v_gene: TRBV28
abundance: NA
CDR3aa: CASSGTGASQETQYF
CDR3nt: TGTGCCAGCAGTGGGACAGGAGCCTCCCAAGAGACCCAGTACTTC

len: 14
d_gene: NA
j_gene: TRBJ1-3
v_gene: TRBV6-5
abundance: NA
CDR3aa: CASSYSRDLNTIYF
CDR3nt: TGTGCCAGCAGTTACTCCCGGGACCTAAACACCATATATTTT

len: 15
d_gene: TRBD1
j_gene: TRBJ1-6
v_gene: TRBV28
abundance: NA
CDR3aa: CASSRTGADNSPLHF
CDR3nt: TGTGCCAGCAGCCGGACAGGGGCGGATAATTCACCCCTCCACTTT

len: 13
d_gene: NA
j_gene: TRBJ2-2
v_gene: TRBV6-1
abundance: NA
CDR3aa: CASSALDPGELFF
CDR3nt: TGTGCCAGCAGCGCACTTGACCCCGGGGAGCTGTTTTTT

len: 16
d_gene: NA
j_gene: TRBJ1-6
v_gene: TRBV5-5
abundance: NA
CDR3aa: CASSLEGRSYNSPLHF
CDR3nt: TGTGCCAGCAGCTTGGAGGGGCGCTCCTATAATTCACCCCTCCACTTT

len: 16
d_gene: NA
j_gene: TRBJ1-4
v_gene: TRBV27
abundance: NA
CDR3aa: CASSLSGGRGWEKLFF
CDR3nt: TGTGCCAGCAGTTTATCGGGGGGGAGAGGTTGGGAAAAACTGTTTTTT

len: 14
d_gene: NA
j_gene: TRBJ1-1
v_gene: TRBV5-1
abundance: NA
CDR3aa: CASSFGGPNTEAFF
CDR3nt: TGCGCCAGCAGCTTCGGGGGTCCGAACACTGAAGCTTTCTTT

len: 16
d_gene: TRBD1
j_gene: TRBJ2-2
v_gene: TRBV25-1
abundance: NA
CDR3aa: CASSERGGLATGELFF
CDR3nt: TGTGCCAGCAGTGAGAGAGGGGGCTTGGCCACCGGGGAGCTGTTTTTT

len: 13
d_gene: NA
j_gene: TRBJ2-7
v_gene: TRBV10-1
abundance: NA
CDR3aa: CASSEWADAGQYF
CDR3nt: TGCGCCAGCAGTGAATGGGCTGACGCGGGGCAGTACTTC

len: 16
d_gene: TRBD1
j_gene: TRBJ1-1
v_gene: TRBV7-9
abundance: NA
CDR3aa: CASSQGGTGGNTEAFF
CDR3nt: TGTGCCAGCAGCCAGGGCGGGACAGGGGGGAACACTGAAGCTTTCTTT